Each of the 16 T cell receptor beta chains below was sequenced from the same sample in a study of blood T cell repertoires in COVID-19. Assay used: immunoSEQ multiplex PCR; TCRdb lists only in-frame clones, some missing. The sample lists about 160,000 clones, around 90% occurring once. The sequenced sample consisted of peripheral blood. These receptors were taken from a man between 60 and 75 years old with active or convalescent COVID-19.

The genes are TRBV30 and TRBJ2-2, with 9 bases matching TRBD2. Germline CDR1 GTSNPN, CDR2 SVGIG (reference sequence). CDR3 length equals 16 residues. Germline trimming cut 5 bases from V and 6 bases from J; bases unmatched to any gene: 13. As DNA, the CDR3 is TGTGCCTGGCATTGGAAGGGAATAGCGGGAGCCGGGGAGCTGTTTTTT. Amino acid sequence: CAWHWKGIAGAGELFF.

The chain employs TRBV7-2 and TRBJ2-5; no clear D gene. V gave up 7 bases and J gave up 9 bases, with 15 bases separating them. This CDR3 has 12 amino acids. CDR1 and CDR2 (germline): SGHTA, FQGNSA. The CDR3 region has the DNA TGTGCCAGCACCCTAAATCTATACGCCCAGTACTTC. Translation gives CASTLNLYAQYF.

As DNA, the CDR3 is TGTGCCAGCTCCATGGGACTAGCGGGTGTCGAGCAGTACTTC. It yields the protein CASSMGLAGVEQYF. J is TRBJ2-7 and V is TRBV18, with 12 bases that match TRBD2. The germline V gene has CDR1 KGHSH and CDR2 LQKENI. This CDR3 contains 14 residues. With V trimmed by 6 bases and J by 6 bases, 6 bases remained unmatched.

V usage is TRBV12-3 or TRBV12-4 and J usage is TRBJ1-1; no reliable D call. Trimming took 7 bases from V and 10 from J, leaving 10 bases between them. The CDR3 totals 10 residues. The CDR3: CASILGVAFF. The CDR3 DNA sequence: TGTGCCAGCATTCTTGGAGTAGCTTTCTTT.

The V gene is TRBV12-3 or TRBV12-4, the J gene TRBJ1-4; D is possibly TRBD1 (6 bases). The V gene lost 6 bases and the J gene lost 11 bases, with 16 bases spanning the gap. The CDR3 is 13 amino acids. The CDR3 sequence is CASSHRDKGKLFF. For the CDR3, the DNA is TGTGCCAGCAGCCACCGGGACAAAGGGAAACTGTTTTTT.

This clone was found a few times. The chain carries TRBV28 and TRBJ1-5; 7 nucleotides line up with TRBD1. The germline V gene encodes CDR1 MDHEN and CDR2 SYDVKM. V shed 6 bases, J shed 3 bases, and the junction held 8 bases outside the gene matches. The CDR3 is 15 amino acids. CDR3 residues: CASSPSGGYNQPQHF. The CDR3 DNA sequence: TGTGCCAGCAGCCCCTCAGGGGGGTACAATCAGCCCCAGCATTTT.

This rearrangement joins TRBV6-1 to TRBJ1-2, with unresolved D. CDR3 length: 15 amino acids. Germline CDR1 MNHNS, CDR2 SASEGT. Trimming took off 1 base at V and 8 bases at J, with 17 bases between the two ends. The CDR3 loop is CASSEVSASRSGYTF. CDR3 coding DNA: TGTGCCAGCAGTGAAGTAAGTGCGTCTAGAAGCGGCTACACCTTC.

The genes are TRBV28 and TRBJ1-1; unclear D gene. The CDR3 sequence is 16 residues long. The ends were cut back, 2 bases at V and 6 bases at J, with 19 bases in the middle. Germline V gene data show CDR1 as MDHEN and CDR2 as SYDVKM. CDR3 residues: CASSLSGAGLIPEAFF. CDR3 nucleotides: TGTGCCAGCAGTTTAAGTGGTGCCGGACTGATCCCTGAAGCTTTCTTT.

This sequence joins TRBV4-1 and TRBJ2-3; 9 nucleotides align to TRBD2. Germline lookup yields CDR1 MGHRA and CDR2 YSYEKL. Trimming cost V 3 bases and J 2 bases; bases outside gene matches: 9. This CDR3 region has 17 residues. CDR3 DNA: TGCGCCAGCAGCCAGACGGTTATAGCGGGGGACACAGATACGCAGTATTTT. It translates to CASSQTVIAGDTDTQYF.

The chain uses TRBV7-2 and TRBJ2-1; maybe TRBD2 (6 bases). Germline CDR1 reads SGHTA; CDR2 reads FQGNSA. This CDR3 has 14 residues. V lost 5 bases, J lost 3 bases, and 11 bases lay in between. The CDR3 DNA reads TGTGCCAGCAGCGCCCGGACTATCTACAATGAGCAGTTCTTC. Translating gives CASSARTIYNEQFF.

V usage is TRBV19 and J usage is TRBJ2-3, with TRBD1 as a possible D gene (6 bases). The CDR3 length is 15 residues. Germline V gene lookup returns CDR1 LNHDA and CDR2 SQIVND (reference sequence). V gave up 3 bases and J gave up 3 bases, with 13 bases separating them. In DNA, the CDR3 is TGTGCCAGTAGTATTAACAGGGAAGCGACAGATACGCAGTATTTT. Protein sequence: CASSINREATDTQYF.

V gene TRBV4-2 combines with J gene TRBJ1-2, with D hard to call. The germline gives CDR1 LGHNA, CDR2 YNFKEQ. The CDR3 is 15 residues long. Trimming pared 0 bases from V and 5 bases from J, leaving 13 bases between. The CDR3 region is CASSQEWGGLYGYTF. DNA for the CDR3: TGTGCCAGCAGCCAAGAGTGGGGAGGATTGTATGGCTACACCTTC.

J is TRBJ2-7 and V is TRBV7-8; TRBD2 agrees at 11 bases. V lost 6 bases and J lost 2; bases outside the gene matches: 6. The CDR3 contains 15 residues. Looked up from germline, CDR1 is SGHVS and CDR2 is FQNEAQ. The CDR3 is CASSPPGLAAYEQYF. DNA for the CDR3: TGTGCCAGCAGTCCGCCGGGACTAGCGGCCTACGAGCAGTACTTC.

This chain uses TRBV5-4 with TRBJ1-2; TRBD1 matches at 8 bases. This CDR3 spans 15 amino acids. Germline assignment: CDR1 SGHNT and CDR2 YYREEE (reference sequence). J was trimmed by 6 bases and V by 5 bases; bases with no gene match: 12. The CDR3 loop reads CASSKGGQGGDGYTF. As DNA, the CDR3 is TGTGCCAGCAGTAAGGGTGGACAGGGAGGAGATGGCTACACCTTC.

CDR3 sequence reads: CASSDRTGAQPQHF. The CDR3 nucleotides read TGCGCCAGCAGTGACCGGACAGGGGCTCAGCCCCAGCATTTT. V usage is TRBV10-1 and J usage is TRBJ1-5; 9 bases are shared with TRBD1. The germline CDR1 and CDR2 sequences are WNHNN and SYGVQD (reference sequence). The CDR3 is made up of 14 amino acids. J was trimmed by 6 bases and V by 3 bases; bases with no gene match: 3.

The CDR3 here is CASSLFAGNEQFF. For the CDR3, the DNA is TGTGCCAGCAGCTTATTTGCGGGCAATGAGCAGTTCTTC. The rearrangement links TRBV7-8 to TRBJ2-1; D is possibly TRBD2 (5 bases). Between the trimmed V and J ends, which lost 2 bases and 6 bases, there was a span of 8 bases. The CDR3 runs to 13 residues. From germline, CDR1 is SGHVS and CDR2 FQNEAQ.